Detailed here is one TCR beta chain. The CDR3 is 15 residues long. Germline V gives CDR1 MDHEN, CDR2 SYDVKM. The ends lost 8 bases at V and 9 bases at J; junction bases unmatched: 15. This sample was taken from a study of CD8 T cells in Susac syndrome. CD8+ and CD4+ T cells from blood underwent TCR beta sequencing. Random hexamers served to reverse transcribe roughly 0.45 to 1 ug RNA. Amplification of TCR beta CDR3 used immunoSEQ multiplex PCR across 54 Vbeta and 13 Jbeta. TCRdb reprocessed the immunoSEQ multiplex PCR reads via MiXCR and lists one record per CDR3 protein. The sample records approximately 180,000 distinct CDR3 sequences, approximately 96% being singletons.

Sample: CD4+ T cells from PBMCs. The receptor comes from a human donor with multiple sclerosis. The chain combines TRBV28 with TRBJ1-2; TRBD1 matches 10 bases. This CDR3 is CASGGQGLDEYRYTF. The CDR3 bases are TGTGCCAGCGGGGGACAGGGGCTAGATGAGTATCGCTACACCTTC.